The clone carrying this TCR beta chain was detected a few times. Repertoires were generated with immunoSEQ multiplex PCR, while TCRdb's copy carries only in-frame clones and drops some. The sample carries 95,000 to 100,000 clones, about 79% recorded once. The V segment lost 5 bases and the J segment 6 bases; nucleotides outside the gene matches: 4. There are 14 residues in the CDR3. Germline-derived CDR1 and CDR2 are MNHNS and SASEGT. This sample was taken from a study of OX40 agonist ivuxolimab in advanced cancers. The chain recombines TRBV6-1 with TRBJ1-5, with 10 bases matching TRBD1. The source material was CD4+ or CD8+ T cells sorted from blood, sampled in a trial of the OX40 agonist ivuxolimab. This sequence originates from an adult with an advanced solid tumor such as melanoma, head and neck, liver or kidney cancer. This chain's CDR3 is CASSIGTGVQPQHF. CDR3 nucleotides: TGTGCCAGCAGTATAGGGACAGGGGTTCAGCCCCAGCATTTT.